This T cell receptor beta chain was found in a study of cytomegalovirus exposure and HLA in healthy donors. Primers for the PCR totalled 60 Vbeta and 13 Jbeta. Assay used: immunoSEQ multiplex PCR; TCRdb lists only in-frame clones, some missing. Of roughly 80,000 clones detected, 75% to 85% appear once; the ten largest clones hold approximately 3%. This clone was recorded a few times. The antigen is unknown. Study-level results: With further analysis later on, most CMV-associated TCR beta chains appeared HLA-restricted. Indistinguishability led to the exclusion of some V segments, TRBV6-2 and TRBV6-3 included.

The CDR3 sequence is 12 residues long. The germline V gene has CDR1 ENHRY and CDR2 SYGVKD. The TCR sequence derives from a man between 50 and 59 years old in good health and CMV-seropositive. The chain carries TRBV10-3 and TRBJ2-5, with TRBD1 matching over 8 bases. The sequenced sample was PBMCs. The CDR3 sequence: CGTTGDGETQYF. As DNA, the CDR3 is TGTGGGACGACAGGGGATGGGGAGACCCAGTACTTC.